These 14 T cell receptor beta chains came from one sample sequenced in a study of cytomegalovirus exposure and HLA in healthy donors. The PCR used 60 Vbeta and 13 Jbeta primers. TCRdb's table, derived via immunoSEQ multiplex PCR, lists solely in-frame clones and lacks some. Here the sample spans approximately 100,000 clones, about 70% being singletons. Sample: PBMCs. Receptors were obtained from a man aged 50 to 59 in good health and CMV-seropositive.

The chain couples TRBV19 to TRBJ1-6; maybe TRBD1 (5 bases). The CDR3 covers 11 residues. Germline lookup yields CDR1 LNHDA and CDR2 SQIVND (reference sequence). The V end was cut by 4 bases, the J end by 14 bases, with 9 bases between. CDR3 protein: CASSTRGALHF. The CDR3 coding sequence is TGTGCCAGTAGTACCCGGGGGGCCCTCCACTTT.

The gene calls are TRBV6-5 and TRBJ1-2; 8 bases agree with TRBD1. Germline V lookup: CDR1 MNHEY, CDR2 SVGAGI. The length of the CDR3 is 15 residues. The junction had 11 bases not matched to a gene; V was cut back by 4 bases and J by 7 bases. CDR3 sequence reads: CASSWDFRGQGGYTF. In DNA form, the CDR3 reads TGTGCCAGCAGTTGGGATTTCAGGGGGCAAGGTGGCTACACCTTC.

In its sample, this clone was seen a few times. The rearrangement links TRBV27 to TRBJ1-2, with 9 positions matching TRBD1. V dropped 4 bases and J dropped 4; count of bases not matched to a gene: 4. The CDR3 has 14 amino acids. Germline V gene data show CDR1 as MNHEY and CDR2 as SMNVEV (reference sequence). CDR3 loop: CASSYGQGFYGYTF. CDR3 sequence (DNA): TGTGCCAGCAGTTACGGACAGGGGTTCTATGGCTACACCTTC.

This sequence joins TRBV11-2 and TRBJ2-3; TRBD2 aligns across 10 bases. V dropped 7 bases and J dropped 6; count of bases not matched to a gene: 13. Germline loops: CDR1 SGHAT, CDR2 FQNNGV. This CDR3 has 16 amino acids. The CDR3 bases are TGTGCCAGCATCTACTCTGAGGGTAGCGGGAGGGATACGCAGTATTTT. This encodes CASIYSEGSGRDTQYF.

The chain carries TRBV21-1 and TRBJ2-2; the table assigns TRBD2, which was not confirmed against the DNA. TRBV21-1 is assigned pseudogene status. There are 16 residues in the CDR3. CDR3 sequence reads: CASSKAGGPDPGELFF. In DNA, the CDR3 is TGTGCCAGCAGCAAAGCGGGGGGGCCCGACCCCGGGGAGCTGTTTTTT.

The genes are TRBV19 and TRBJ1-5; D is undetermined. Germline-derived CDR1 and CDR2 are LNHDA and SQIVND (reference sequence). The CDR3 sequence is 13 residues long. V was trimmed by 5 bases and J by 6 bases, leaving 11 bases between them. The CDR3 sequence is CASSSGLGQPQHF. CDR3 nucleotide sequence: TGTGCCAGTAGTTCAGGTCTGGGTCAGCCCCAGCATTTT.

The chain has TRBV2 and TRBJ2-2; D is unclear. Trimming shortened V by 7 bases and J by 7 bases, and 13 bases separated the two germline ends. Germline loops: CDR1 SNHLY, CDR2 FYNNEI. This CDR3 has 13 residues. CDR3 in DNA: TGTGCCAGCACAGCCGATTCGGGCGGGGAGCTGTTTTTT. Translated, it gives CASTADSGGELFF.

The genes are TRBV30 and TRBJ2-7; weak D call: TRBD2 (5 bases). V was clipped by 2 bases and J by 7 bases, with 15 bases between them. CDR1 is GTSNPN and CDR2 is SVGIG in the germline V gene (reference sequence). The length of the CDR3 is 13 residues. The CDR3 protein is CAWSPGGSEEQYF. CDR3 coding DNA: TGTGCCTGGAGTCCTGGAGGTTCGGAAGAGCAGTACTTC.

The genes are TRBV5-4 and TRBJ1-1; D remains ambiguous. The CDR3 has 17 residues. Germline loops: CDR1 SGHNT, CDR2 YYREEE (reference sequence). V was clipped by 4 bases and J by 1 base, with 20 bases between them. This chain's CDR3 is CASSAWAGQEGNTEAFF. The DNA of the CDR3 is TGTGCCAGCAGCGCGTGGGCCGGCCAGGAAGGGAACACTGAAGCTTTCTTT.

This clone turned up a few times. This chain joins TRBV6-1 and TRBJ1-2; 11 nucleotides match TRBD1. The germline gives CDR1 MNHNS, CDR2 SASEGT. V lost 1 base, J lost 6 bases, and 4 bases stayed unmatched. This CDR3 comprises 15 residues. The CDR3 sequence: CASSEVGTGGNGYTF. The CDR3, as DNA: TGTGCCAGCAGTGAAGTAGGGACAGGGGGGAATGGCTACACCTTC.

The rearrangement links TRBV5-1 to TRBJ2-1; 10 bases are a match to TRBD2. J lost 2 bases, V lost 4 bases, and 3 bases had no gene match. The CDR3 has 15 amino acids. CDR1 is SGHRS and CDR2 is YFSETQ in the germline V gene. The CDR3 nucleotides read TGCGCCAGCAGCCCTCTAGCGGGGGCCTACAATGAGCAGTTCTTC. Amino acids: CASSPLAGAYNEQFF.

This chain uses TRBV15 with TRBJ1-5, with TRBD1 identical over 11 bases. CDR3 length: 16 residues. Germline CDR1 is LNHNV and CDR2 is YYDKDF (reference sequence). With 6 bases clipped from V and 5 bases from J, the junction kept 9 bases outside the gene matches. The CDR3 DNA sequence: TGTGCCACCAGTCCGTCGAGGACAGGGGGCTATCAGCCCCAGCATTTT. Amino acid sequence: CATSPSRTGGYQPQHF.

The chain employs TRBV28 and TRBJ2-7; tentative D call: TRBD1 (5 bases). V was pared by 2 bases and J by 7 bases, with 9 bases between. The germline V gene encodes CDR1 MDHEN and CDR2 SYDVKM. The CDR3 extends over 12 amino acids. In DNA, the CDR3 is TGTGCCAGCAGTTTAATACAGGCAGAGCAGTACTTC. Its protein product is CASSLIQAEQYF.

The genes are TRBV7-2 and TRBJ1-5; D is unresolved. Looked up from germline, CDR1 is SGHTA and CDR2 is FQGNSA. The germline V and J ends were trimmed by 3 bases and 0 bases, with 9 bases remaining between them. This CDR3 is 15 amino acids long. This CDR3 is CASSFHSYSNQPQHF. The CDR3 nucleotides read TGTGCCAGCAGCTTTCACAGTTATAGCAATCAGCCCCAGCATTTT.